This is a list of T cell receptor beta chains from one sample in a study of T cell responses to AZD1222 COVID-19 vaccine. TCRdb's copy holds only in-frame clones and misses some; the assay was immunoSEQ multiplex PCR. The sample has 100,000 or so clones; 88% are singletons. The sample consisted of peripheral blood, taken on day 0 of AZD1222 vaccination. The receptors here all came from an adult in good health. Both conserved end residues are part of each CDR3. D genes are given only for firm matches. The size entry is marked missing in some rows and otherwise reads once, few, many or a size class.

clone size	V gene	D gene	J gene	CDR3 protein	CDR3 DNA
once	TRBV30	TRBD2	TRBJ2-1	CAWSYSSGRYGEQFF	TGTGCCTGGAGCTATTCTAGCGGGAGGTATGGTGAGCAGTTCTTC
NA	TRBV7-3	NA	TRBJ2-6	CASSSPRPGANVLTF	TGTGCCAGCAGCTCCCCCAGGCCTGGGGCCAACGTCCTGACTTTC
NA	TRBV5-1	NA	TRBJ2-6	CASSRLLSGANVLTF	TGCGCCAGCAGCCGCCTCCTTTCTGGGGCCAACGTCCTGACTTTC
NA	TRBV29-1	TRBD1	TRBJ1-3	CSVLTGINSGNTIYF	TGCAGCGTTTTGACAGGGATTAACTCTGGAAACACCATATATTTT
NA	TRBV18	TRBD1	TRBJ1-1	CASSPTGVSDTEAFF	TGTGCCAGCTCACCTACAGGGGTATCGGACACTGAAGCTTTCTTT
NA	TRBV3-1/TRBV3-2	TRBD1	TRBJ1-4	CASSQTGQRNEKLFF	TGTGCCAGCAGCCAAACGGGACAGCGTAATGAAAAACTGTTTTTT
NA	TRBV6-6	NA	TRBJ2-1	CASSYSMRESYNEQFF	TGTGCCAGCAGTTACTCGATGAGGGAGTCCTACAATGAGCAGTTCTTC
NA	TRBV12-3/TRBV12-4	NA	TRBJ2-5	CASSLAWETQYF	TGTGCCAGCAGTCTAGCGTGGGAGACCCAGTACTTC
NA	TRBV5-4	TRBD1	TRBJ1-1	CASSTGQGALGAFF	TGTGCCAGCAGCACCGGACAGGGGGCGCTTGGAGCTTTCTTT
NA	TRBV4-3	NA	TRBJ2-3	CASSQESWDTQYF	TGCGCCAGCAGCCAAGAATCGTGGGATACGCAGTATTTT
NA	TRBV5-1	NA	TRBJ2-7	CASSTLGQTYEQYF	TGCGCCAGCAGCACACTAGGGCAAACCTACGAGCAGTACTTC
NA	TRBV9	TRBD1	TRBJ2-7	CASSPGGTGAYEQYF	TGTGCCAGCAGCCCAGGGGGGACAGGGGCCTACGAGCAGTACTTC
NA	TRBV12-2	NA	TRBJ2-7	CASRLPLQGGTHEQYF	TGTGCAAGTCGCTTACCGCTACAGGGAGGAACTCACGAGCAGTACTTC
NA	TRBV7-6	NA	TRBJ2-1	CASSLASGDHNEQFF	TGTGCCAGCAGCTTAGCTAGTGGGGATCACAATGAGCAGTTCTTC
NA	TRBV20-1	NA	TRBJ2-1	CSARDRNEQFF	TGCAGTGCTAGAGACCGCAATGAGCAGTTCTTC
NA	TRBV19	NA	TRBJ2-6	CASSLNSGANVLTF	TGTGCCAGTAGTCTTAACTCTGGGGCCAACGTCCTGACTTTC